The present TCR beta chain was sequenced within a study of shared clonotypes between healthy human individuals. The healthy adult donors were HIV-negative and reported no recent acute infections or vaccinations. This CDR3 comprises 14 residues. The germline CDR1 and CDR2 sequences are LNHNV and YYDKDF (reference sequence). Between the trimmed V and J ends, which lost 5 bases and 0 bases, there was a span of 11 bases. This clone turned up a few times. Antigen specificity is unknown. Regarding the study as a whole: Only blood was sampled; tissue repertoires likely differ. Sequencing of the sorted subsets was shown by rarefaction to be incomplete despite large depth.

Only in-frame clones appear in the TCRdb table, and some are missing; sequencing was by immunoSEQ multiplex PCR. Among hundreds of thousands of clones, 72% were seen once, and the ten largest hold about 1.7%. The chain recombines TRBV15 with TRBJ2-7, with D maybe TRBD1 (6 bases). Sequenced material: memory CD4+ T cells sorted from blood. Subset described: CD45RA-negative fraction. The receptor's source is a woman younger than 45 in good health. CDR3 region: CATSRTASSYEQYF. CDR3 DNA sequence: TGTGCCACCAGCCGGACAGCTAGCTCCTACGAGCAGTACTTC.